These 3 T cell receptor beta chains were sequenced from one sample in a study of T cell repertoires in cytomegalovirus infection. MiXCR, applied by TCRdb to the reads, yields one record per CDR3 protein. Of about 900,000 distinct CDR3 sequences listed, roughly 30% were seen once; the top ten hold 13%. These receptors are not linked to any known antigen. The material sequenced was cultured CD8+ T cells from PBMCs, taken from culture after CMV antigen stimulation. The receptors derive from a human donor in good health (CMV status not recorded). Some clones in this sample may be carry-over from other donors' samples.

This clonotype came up a few times. The gene calls are TRBV20-1 and TRBJ2-7; maybe TRBD1 (6 bases). CDR1 is DFQATT and CDR2 is SNEGSKA in the germline V gene (reference sequence). V lost 5 bases to trimming and J lost 0 bases, with 8 bases between them. There are 12 residues in the CDR3. The CDR3 DNA follows: TGCAGTGCTCGGGACACCTCCTACGAGCAGTACTTC. Its protein product is CSARDTSYEQYF.

The V and J genes are TRBV27 and TRBJ2-1, with 11 bases aligning to TRBD2. The V gene's germline CDR1 is MNHEY and CDR2 SMNVEV (reference sequence). The CDR3 sequence is 17 residues long. The V segment lost 5 bases and the J segment 4 bases; nucleotides outside the gene matches: 10. The CDR3 reads CASSLDSSGGLYNEQFF. The CDR3 nucleotides are TGTGCCAGCAGTCTCGACTCTAGCGGGGGGCTTTACAATGAGCAGTTCTTC.

This clonotype was seen only a few times. The chain joins TRBV19 to TRBJ1-1, with TRBD1 identical over 8 bases. The CDR3 consists of 12 residues. Germline V lookup: CDR1 LNHDA, CDR2 SQIVND (reference sequence). After removal of 11 bases from V and 4 bases from J, the junction contained 6 bases not matched to a gene. The CDR3: CAALTGGTEAFF. The DNA for the CDR3 is TGTGCCGCCCTTACAGGGGGCACTGAAGCTTTCTTT.